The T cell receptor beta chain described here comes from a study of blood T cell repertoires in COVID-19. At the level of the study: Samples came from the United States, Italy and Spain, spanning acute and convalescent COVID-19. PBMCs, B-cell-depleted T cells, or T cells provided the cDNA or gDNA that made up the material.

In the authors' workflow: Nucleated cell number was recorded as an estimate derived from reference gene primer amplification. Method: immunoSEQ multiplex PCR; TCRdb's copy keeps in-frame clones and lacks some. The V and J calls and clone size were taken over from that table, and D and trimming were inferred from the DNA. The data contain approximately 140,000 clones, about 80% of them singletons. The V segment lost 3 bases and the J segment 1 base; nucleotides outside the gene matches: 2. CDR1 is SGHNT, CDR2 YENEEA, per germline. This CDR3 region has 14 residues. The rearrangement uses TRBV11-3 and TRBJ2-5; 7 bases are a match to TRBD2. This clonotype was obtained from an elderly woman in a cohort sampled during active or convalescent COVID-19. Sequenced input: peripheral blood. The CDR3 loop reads CASSFGGVQETQYF. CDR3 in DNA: TGTGCCAGCAGCTTTGGGGGGGTCCAAGAGACCCAGTACTTC. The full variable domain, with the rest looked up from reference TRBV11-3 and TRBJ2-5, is EAGVVQSPRYKIIEKKQPVAFWCNPISGHNTLYWYLQNLGQGPELLIRYENEEAVDDSQLPKDRFSAERLKGVDSTLKIQPAELGDSAVYLCASSFGGVQETQYFGPGTRLLVL.